The following is a T cell receptor beta chain sequence with its context. Its cognate antigen is unknown. Caucasian, healthy and from Russia, the donors were aged between roughly 6 and 100. This record comes from a study of blood T cells in healthy people across ages. The study, taken as a whole, reports: Significant beta diversity loss was already apparent by age approximately 40, declining roughly linearly.

Germline trimming cut 2 bases from V and 2 bases from J; bases unmatched to any gene: 13. The CDR3 has 18 residues. Per the germline V gene, CDR1 is LGHNA and CDR2 is YNFKEQ. Sample-barcoded 5' priming and a J-beta primer mix drove a second PCR of 7 to 11 cycles. TCRdb reprocessed the 5' RACE reads via MiXCR and lists one record per CDR3 protein. The sample contains about 680,000 distinct CDR3 sequences, 49% of which appear only once. Sequenced input: blood. The chain recombines TRBV4-2 with TRBJ2-7; 9 bases line up with TRBD2. This TCR derives from a woman aged 60-70 years in good health. The CDR3 sequence is CASSQLGTSGFQAYEQYF. The CDR3 DNA reads TGTGCCAGCAGCCAATTGGGCACTAGCGGGTTTCAAGCCTACGAGCAGTACTTC.